This T cell receptor (beta chain) was profiled in a study of T cells after yellow fever vaccination. Study-level points and caveats: There was a small share of clonotypes that showed up in both the CD4 and CD8 compartments.

The 5'RACE template-switching step produced TCR cDNA and added a universal primer site and UMIs. TCRdb fed the 5' RACE reads into MiXCR, producing one record per CDR3 protein. The sample lists approximately 140,000 distinct CDR3 sequences; 7.7% were seen once. This clonotype was seen at least ten times. No antigen is known for it. The CDR3 sequence is 17 residues long. Losses at the gene ends were 3 bases for V and 8 bases for J; bases not matched to a gene: 16. CDR1 and CDR2 (germline): KGHSH, LQKENI. Material: CD4+ T cells sorted from PBMCs, obtained 5 days after the yellow fever booster vaccination. This sequence was found in a man aged 30 to 39 who received the YFV17D yellow fever vaccine. The gene calls are TRBV18 and TRBJ2-1; 7 bases match TRBD2. The CDR3: CASSPPGRGGSTHEQFF. The CDR3 DNA is TGTGCCAGCTCACCCCCGGGGAGAGGCGGGAGTACCCATGAGCAGTTCTTC.